The source of this T cell receptor beta chain is a study of CD8+ T cells in alopecia areata. General observations from the study: Lesional tissue from the scalp (especially in alopecia totalis/universalis) showed higher clonality than normal scalp.

TCR sequencing used cDNA made by reverse transcription of extracted RNA. Using immunoSEQ multiplex PCR, the repertoire was profiled, and TCRdb retains in-frame clones only, with some absent. The sample yields tens of thousands of clones, less than 55% seen once. Trimming left V 3 bases short and J 12 bases short, with 18 bases between. Germline loops: CDR1 SGHRS, CDR2 YFSETQ. The CDR3 runs 14 residues. CD4+ lymphocytes from four or five patients underwent sorting into CD25+CD127- populations. Individuals with alopecia areata gave both lesional scalp punch biopsies and peripheral blood for collection. Regarding this clone: The antigen remains undetermined.

J is TRBJ1-4 and V is TRBV5-1, with D hard to call. The origin of this receptor is a human donor with alopecia areata. Sample: CD4+ Tregs sorted from blood. This chain's CDR3 is CASSYQDSAQELFF. CDR3 coding DNA: TGCGCCAGCAGCTACCAGGACTCGGCGCAGGAACTGTTTTTT.